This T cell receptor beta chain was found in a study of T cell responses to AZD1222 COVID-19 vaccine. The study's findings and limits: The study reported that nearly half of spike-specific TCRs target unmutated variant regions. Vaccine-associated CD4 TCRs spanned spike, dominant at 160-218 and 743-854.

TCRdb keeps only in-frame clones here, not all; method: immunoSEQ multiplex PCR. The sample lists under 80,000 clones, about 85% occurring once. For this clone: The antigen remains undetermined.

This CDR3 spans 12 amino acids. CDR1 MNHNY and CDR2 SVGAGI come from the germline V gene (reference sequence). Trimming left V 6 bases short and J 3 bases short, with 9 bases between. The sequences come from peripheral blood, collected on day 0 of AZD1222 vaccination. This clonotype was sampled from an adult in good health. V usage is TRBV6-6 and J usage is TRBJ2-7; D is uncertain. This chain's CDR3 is CASREQDYEQYF. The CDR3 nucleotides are TGTGCCAGCAGAGAGCAGGACTACGAGCAGTACTTC.